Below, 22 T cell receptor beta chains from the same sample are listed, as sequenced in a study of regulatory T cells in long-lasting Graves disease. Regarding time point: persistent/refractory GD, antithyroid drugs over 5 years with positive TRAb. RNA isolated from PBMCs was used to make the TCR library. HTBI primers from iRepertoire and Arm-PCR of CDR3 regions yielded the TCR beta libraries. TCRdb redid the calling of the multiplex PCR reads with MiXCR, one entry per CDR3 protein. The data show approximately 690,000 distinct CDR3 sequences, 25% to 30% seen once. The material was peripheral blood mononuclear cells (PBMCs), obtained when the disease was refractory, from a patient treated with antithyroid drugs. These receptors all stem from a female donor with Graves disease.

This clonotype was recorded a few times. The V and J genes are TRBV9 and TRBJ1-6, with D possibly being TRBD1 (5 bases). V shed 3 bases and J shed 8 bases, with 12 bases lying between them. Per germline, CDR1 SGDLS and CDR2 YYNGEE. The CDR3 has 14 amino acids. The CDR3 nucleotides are TGTGCCAGCAGCGCGGGGGGAACGTATTCACCCCTCCACTTT. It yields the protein CASSAGGTYSPLHF.

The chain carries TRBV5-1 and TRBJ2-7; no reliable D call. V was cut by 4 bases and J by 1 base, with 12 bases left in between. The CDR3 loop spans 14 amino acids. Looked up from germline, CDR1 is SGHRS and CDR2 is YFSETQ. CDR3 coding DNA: TGCGCCAGCAGCCTAGGACCCCCTTCCTACGAGCAGTACTTC. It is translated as CASSLGPPSYEQYF.

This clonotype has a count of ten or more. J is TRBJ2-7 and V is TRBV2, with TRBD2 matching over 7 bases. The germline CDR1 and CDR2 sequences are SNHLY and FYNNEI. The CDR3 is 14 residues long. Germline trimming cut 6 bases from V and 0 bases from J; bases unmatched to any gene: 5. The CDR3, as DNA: TGTGCCAGCAGCGCTAGCGGATTCTCCTACGAGCAGTACTTC. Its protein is CASSASGFSYEQYF.

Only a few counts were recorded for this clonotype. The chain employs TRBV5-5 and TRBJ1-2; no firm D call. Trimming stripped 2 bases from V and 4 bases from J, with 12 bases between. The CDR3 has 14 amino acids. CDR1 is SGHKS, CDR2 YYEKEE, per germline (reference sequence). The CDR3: CASSFVGFSYGYTF. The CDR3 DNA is TGTGCCAGCAGCTTTGTGGGCTTTAGCTATGGCTACACCTTC.

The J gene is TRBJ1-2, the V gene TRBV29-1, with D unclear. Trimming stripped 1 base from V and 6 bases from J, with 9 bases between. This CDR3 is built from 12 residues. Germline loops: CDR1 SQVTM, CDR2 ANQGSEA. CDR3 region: CSVEAARNGYTF. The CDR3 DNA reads TGCAGCGTTGAAGCTGCCCGGAATGGCTACACCTTC.

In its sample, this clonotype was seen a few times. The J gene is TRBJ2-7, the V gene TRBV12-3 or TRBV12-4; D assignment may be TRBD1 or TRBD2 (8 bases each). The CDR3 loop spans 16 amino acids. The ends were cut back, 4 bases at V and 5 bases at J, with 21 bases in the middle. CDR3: CASSYAGGQGPDEQYF. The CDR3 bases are TGTGCCAGCAGTTACGCGGGAGGACAGGGTCCGGACGAGCAGTACTTC.

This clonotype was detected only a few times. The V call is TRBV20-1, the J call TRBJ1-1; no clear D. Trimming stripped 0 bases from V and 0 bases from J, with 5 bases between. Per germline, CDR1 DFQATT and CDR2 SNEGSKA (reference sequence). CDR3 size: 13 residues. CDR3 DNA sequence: TGCAGTGCTAGAGAACAGATGAACACTGAAGCTTTCTTT. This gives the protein CSAREQMNTEAFF.

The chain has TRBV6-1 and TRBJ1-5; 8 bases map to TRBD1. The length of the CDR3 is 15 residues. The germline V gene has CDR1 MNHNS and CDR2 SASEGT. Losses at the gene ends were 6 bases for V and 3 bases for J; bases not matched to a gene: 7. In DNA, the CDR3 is TGTGCCAGCAGGGACCAGGGGGCCCTCAATCAGCCCCAGCATTTT. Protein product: CASRDQGALNQPQHF.

CDR3 region: CASSLRDAGTDTQYF. CDR3 nucleotides: TGTGCCAGCAGCCTCCGGGACGCCGGCACAGATACGCAGTATTTT. The rearrangement links TRBV27 to TRBJ2-3; D may correspond to TRBD1 or TRBD2 (5 bases each). Trimming cost V 6 bases and J 1 base, with 14 bases left between them. The CDR3 extends over 15 amino acids. Germline V gives CDR1 MNHEY, CDR2 SMNVEV (reference sequence).

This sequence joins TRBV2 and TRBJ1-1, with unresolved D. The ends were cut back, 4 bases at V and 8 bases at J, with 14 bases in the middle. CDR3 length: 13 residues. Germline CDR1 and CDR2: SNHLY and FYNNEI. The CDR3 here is CASSGENPEEAFF. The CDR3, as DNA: TGTGCCAGCAGTGGGGAAAACCCGGAAGAAGCTTTCTTT.

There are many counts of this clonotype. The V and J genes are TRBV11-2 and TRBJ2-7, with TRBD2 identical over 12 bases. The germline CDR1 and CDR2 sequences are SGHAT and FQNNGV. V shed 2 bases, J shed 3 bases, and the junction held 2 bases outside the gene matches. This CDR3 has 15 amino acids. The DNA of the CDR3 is TGTGCCAGCAGCTTACCGGGACTAGCGGGCTACGAGCAGTACTTC. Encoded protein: CASSLPGLAGYEQYF.

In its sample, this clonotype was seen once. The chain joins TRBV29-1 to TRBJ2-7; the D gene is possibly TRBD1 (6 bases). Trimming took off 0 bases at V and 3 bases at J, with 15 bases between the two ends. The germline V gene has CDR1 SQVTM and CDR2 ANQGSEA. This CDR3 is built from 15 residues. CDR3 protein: CSVEDRKGVGYEQYF. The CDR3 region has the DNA TGCAGCGTTGAAGACCGGAAGGGGGTGGGCTACGAGCAGTACTTC.

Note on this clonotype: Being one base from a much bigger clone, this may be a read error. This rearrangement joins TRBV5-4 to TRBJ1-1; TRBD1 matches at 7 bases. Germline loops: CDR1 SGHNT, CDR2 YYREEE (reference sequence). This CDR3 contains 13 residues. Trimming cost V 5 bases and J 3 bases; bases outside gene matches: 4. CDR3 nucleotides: TGTGCCAGCAGAACGACAGGGTACACTGAAGCTTTCTTT. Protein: CASRTTGYTEAFF.

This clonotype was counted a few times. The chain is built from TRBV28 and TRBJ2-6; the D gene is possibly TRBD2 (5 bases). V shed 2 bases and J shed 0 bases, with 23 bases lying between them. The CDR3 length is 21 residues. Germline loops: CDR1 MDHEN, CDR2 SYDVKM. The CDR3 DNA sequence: TGTGCCAGCAGTTTAATAGGGATGTACGGGGATCCCCCCTCTGGGGCCAACGTCCTGACTTTC. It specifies CASSLIGMYGDPPSGANVLTF.

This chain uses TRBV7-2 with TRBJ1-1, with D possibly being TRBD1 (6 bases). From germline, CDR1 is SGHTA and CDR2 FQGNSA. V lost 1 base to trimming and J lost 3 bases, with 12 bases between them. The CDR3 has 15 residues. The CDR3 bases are TGTGCCAGCAGCTTAGAAACAGGGTGGTACACTGAAGCTTTCTTT. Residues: CASSLETGWYTEAFF.

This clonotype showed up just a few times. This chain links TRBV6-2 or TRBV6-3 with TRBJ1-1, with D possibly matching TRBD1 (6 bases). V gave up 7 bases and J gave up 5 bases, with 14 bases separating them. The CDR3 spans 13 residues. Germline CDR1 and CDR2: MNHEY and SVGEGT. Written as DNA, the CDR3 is TGTGCCAGCAAGAGGGGGGACATAACTGAAGCTTTCTTT. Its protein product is CASKRGDITEAFF.

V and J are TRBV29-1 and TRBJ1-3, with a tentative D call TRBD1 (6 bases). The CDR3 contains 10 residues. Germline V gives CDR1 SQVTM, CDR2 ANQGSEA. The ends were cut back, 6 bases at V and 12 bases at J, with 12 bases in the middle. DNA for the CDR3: TGCAGCGTAGGGGACAAGGTCATATATTTT. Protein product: CSVGDKVIYF.

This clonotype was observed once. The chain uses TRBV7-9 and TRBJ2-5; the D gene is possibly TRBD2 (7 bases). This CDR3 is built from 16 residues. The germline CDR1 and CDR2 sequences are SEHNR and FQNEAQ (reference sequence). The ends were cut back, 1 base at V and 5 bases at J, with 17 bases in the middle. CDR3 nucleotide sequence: TGTGCCAGCAGCTTAGTGGTCGGGGGGCTACGGGAGACCCAGTACTTC. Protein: CASSLVVGGLRETQYF.

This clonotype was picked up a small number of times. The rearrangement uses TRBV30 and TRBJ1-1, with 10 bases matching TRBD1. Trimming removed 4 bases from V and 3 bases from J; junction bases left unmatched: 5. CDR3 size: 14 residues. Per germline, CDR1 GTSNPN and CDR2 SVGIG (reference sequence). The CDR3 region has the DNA TGTGCCTGGACCTGGGGGACAGGGGACACTGAAGCTTTCTTT. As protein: CAWTWGTGDTEAFF.

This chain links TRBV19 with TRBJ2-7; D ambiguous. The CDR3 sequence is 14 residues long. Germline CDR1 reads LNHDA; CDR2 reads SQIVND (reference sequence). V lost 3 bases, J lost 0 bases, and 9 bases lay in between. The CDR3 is CASSMTGSSYEQYF. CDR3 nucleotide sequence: TGTGCCAGTAGTATGACCGGTAGCTCCTACGAGCAGTACTTC.

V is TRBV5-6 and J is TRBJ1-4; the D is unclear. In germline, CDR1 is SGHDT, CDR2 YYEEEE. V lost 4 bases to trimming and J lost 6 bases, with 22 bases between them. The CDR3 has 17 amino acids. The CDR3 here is CASSHLAPTNGDEKLFF. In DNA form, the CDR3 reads TGTGCCAGCAGCCACCTAGCACCAACTAATGGCGATGAAAAACTGTTTTTT.

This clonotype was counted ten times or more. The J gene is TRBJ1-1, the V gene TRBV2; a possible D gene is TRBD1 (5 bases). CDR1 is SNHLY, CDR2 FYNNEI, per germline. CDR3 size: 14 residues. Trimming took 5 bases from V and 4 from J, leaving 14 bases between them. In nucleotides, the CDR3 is TGTGCCAGCAGTCCTAACACGGGGGGCACTGAAGCTTTCTTT. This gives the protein CASSPNTGGTEAFF.